This T cell receptor (beta chain) was identified in a study of glioma-infiltrating T cells after dendritic cell vaccination. The time point: after dendritic cell vaccination, including at tumor progression/relapse. All glioblastoma patients lacked an isocitrate dehydrogenase mutation. The primer mix had 60 V beta and 13 J beta primers. Only in-frame clones appear in the TCRdb table, and some are missing; sequencing was by immunoSEQ multiplex PCR. This table has approximately 92,000 clones, 75% to 90% appearing once. The source material was blood, sampled after dendritic cell vaccination. This receptor was identified in a human donor with glioblastoma.

CDR3 protein: CASSVGLAGFDEQFF. In nucleotides, the CDR3 is TGTGCCAGCAGCGTAGGACTAGCGGGGTTCGATGAGCAGTTCTTC. J is TRBJ2-1 and V is TRBV9; 11 bases align to TRBD2. CDR1 is SGDLS, CDR2 YYNGEE, per germline. This CDR3 region has 15 residues. V gave up 0 bases and J gave up 8 bases; unmatched junction bases: 4.